The next 24 T cell receptor beta chains were all read from a single sample in a study of T cells in narcolepsy. This table comes from immunoSEQ multiplex PCR, and its TCRdb copy is limited to in-frame clones, with some not included. The data hold 8,000 to 8,500 clones, with roughly two thirds observed a single time. The sample was CD45RA- memory CD8+ T cells from PBMCs. Receptor source: a human donor with narcolepsy.

This clone was observed a single time. The junction and the germline gene differ at one end; a read error may be behind it. The chain has TRBV5-5 and TRBJ1-1; D call uncertain. From germline, CDR1 is SGHKS and CDR2 YYEKEE (reference sequence). The CDR3 has 14 residues. CDR3 region: CASSLTDGHTEAFF. The CDR3 DNA follows: TGCGCCAGCAGCCTTACGGACGGTCACACTGAAGCTTTCTTT.

In DNA, the CDR3 is TGTGCCAGCAGCTCCGGGACAATAGCGGTGGGCGGGGAGCTGTTTTTT. It codes for CASSSGTIAVGGELFF. V is TRBV5-4 and J is TRBJ2-2; D may be TRBD1 or TRBD2 (6 bases each). The CDR3 is 16 residues long. The germline V gene encodes CDR1 SGHNT and CDR2 YYREEE (reference sequence). V was clipped by 3 bases and J by 7 bases, with 19 bases between them.

The rearrangement joins TRBV27 to TRBJ2-7; weak D call: TRBD1 (6 bases). The CDR3 length is 14 residues. Looked up from germline, CDR1 is MNHEY and CDR2 is SMNVEV (reference sequence). V gave up 2 bases and J gave up 3 bases, with 11 bases separating them. The CDR3 region is CASSLPGQNYEQYF. CDR3 nucleotides: TGTGCCAGCAGTTTACCGGGACAAAACTACGAGCAGTACTTC.

Relative to its sample, this clone is medium-sized. The CDR3 spells CASSEMSSRGGHGELFF. In DNA, the CDR3 is TGCGCCAGCAGTGAGATGTCGAGTCGGGGGGGCCACGGGGAGCTGTTTTTT. The chain carries TRBV10-1 and TRBJ2-2; 8 positions agree with TRBD2. This CDR3 is built from 17 residues. The V gene's germline CDR1 is WNHNN and CDR2 SYGVQD (reference sequence). The junction had 12 bases not matched to a gene; V was cut back by 2 bases and J by 7 bases.

By frequency in the sample, this clone is medium-sized. This chain links TRBV7-9 with TRBJ2-5, with 9 bases that match TRBD1. V shed 5 bases, J shed 7 bases, and the junction held 11 bases outside the gene matches. CDR3 length equals 15 residues. Germline V lookup: CDR1 SEHNR, CDR2 FQNEAQ (reference sequence). The CDR3 loop reads CASSLGQGIGGTQYF. In DNA, the CDR3 is TGTGCCAGCAGCCTCGGACAGGGGATAGGCGGGACCCAGTACTTC.

This chain links TRBV19 with TRBJ2-3, with D perhaps matching TRBD1 (6 bases). Germline CDR1 LNHDA, CDR2 SQIVND (reference sequence). Deletions cut 0 bases from V and 2 bases from J, with 12 bases between. CDR3 length equals 16 residues. CDR3 sequence reads: CASSIEGAGITDTQYF. For the CDR3, the DNA is TGTGCCAGTAGTATAGAGGGGGCAGGGATCACAGATACGCAGTATTTT. The entire variable domain, with the rest obtained from reference TRBV19 and TRBJ2-3, is as follows: DGGITQSPKYLFRKEGQNVTLSCEQNLNHDAMYWYRQDPGQGLRLIYYSQIVNDFQKGDIAEGYSVSREKKESFPLTVTSAQKNPTAFYLCASSIEGAGITDTQYFGPGTRLTVL.

The gene calls are TRBV4-2 and TRBJ1-6, with D uncertain. The CDR3 length is 15 residues. The germline CDR1 and CDR2 sequences are LGHNA and YNFKEQ. Trimming stripped 3 bases from V and 5 bases from J, with 11 bases between. CDR3 nucleotides: TGTGCCAGCAGCCAGAATCGAGGGAATAATTCACCCCTCCACTTT. It codes for CASSQNRGNNSPLHF.

The genes are TRBV6-1 and TRBJ1-1; D possibly corresponds to TRBD1 (5 bases). The CDR3 spans 14 residues. V was clipped by 11 bases and J by 8 bases, with 24 bases between them. Germline CDR1 MNHNS, CDR2 SASEGT. Written as DNA, the CDR3 is TGTGCCGGAGAAAAGACAGAAGCCGCCAGCGAAGCTTTCTTT. It yields the protein CAGEKTEAASEAFF.

This chain joins TRBV2 and TRBJ1-1, with a weak D call TRBD1 (6 bases). Germline assignment: CDR1 SNHLY and CDR2 FYNNEI. The CDR3 extends over 13 amino acids. Here the CDR3 DNA reads TGTGTCGAAAGGGGGGGTATGAACACTGAAGCTTTCTTT. It translates to CVERGGMNTEAFF. The whole variable domain, remainder taken from reference TRBV2 and TRBJ1-1, is EPEVTQTPSHQVTQMGQEVILRCVPISNHLYFYWYRQILGQKVEFLVSFYNNEISEKSEIFDDQFSVERPDGSNFTLKIRSTKLEDSAMYFCVERGGMNTEAFFGQGTRLTVV.

This clone turned up a few times. V is TRBV11-3 and J is TRBJ2-1; 10 positions agree with TRBD2. V was clipped by 4 bases and J by 8 bases; unmatched bases: 2. This CDR3 is built from 13 residues. CDR1 SGHNT and CDR2 YENEEA come from the germline V gene. The CDR3 reads CASSSTSGYEQFF. CDR3 sequence (DNA): TGTGCCAGCAGCTCGACTAGCGGGTATGAGCAGTTCTTC.

This clone was detected only a few times. The V gene is TRBV11-2, the J gene TRBJ2-1, with D perhaps matching TRBD1 or TRBD2 (5 bases each). Germline assignment: CDR1 SGHAT and CDR2 FQNNGV. V lost 5 bases and J lost 0, with 11 bases in between. This CDR3 has 15 amino acids. The CDR3 loop is CASSRDGSSYNEQFF. Written as DNA, the CDR3 is TGTGCCAGCAGCCGGGACGGTAGCTCCTACAATGAGCAGTTCTTC.

This rearrangement joins TRBV11-1 to TRBJ1-1, with D possibly TRBD1 on 5 matching bases. CDR1 is SGHAT, CDR2 FQDESV, per germline (reference sequence). There are 14 residues in the CDR3. Trimming removed 3 bases from V and 1 base from J, with 9 bases in between. CDR3: CASSLTEWNTEAFF. Written as DNA, the CDR3 is TGTGCCAGCAGCTTGACAGAGTGGAACACTGAAGCTTTCTTT. Based on the CDR3 plus reference TRBV11-1 and TRBJ1-1, the full variable domain is EAEVAQSPRYKITEKSQAVAFWCDPISGHATLYWYRQILGQGPELLVQFQDESVVDDSQLPKDRFSAERLKGVDSTLKIQPAELGDSAMYLCASSLTEWNTEAFFGQGTRLTVV.

CDR3 DNA sequence: TGTGCCAGCAGCAATCCCCGACAGGGGGATGACACCGGGGAGCTGTTTTTT. It translates to CASSNPRQGDDTGELFF. The V and J genes are TRBV21-1 and TRBJ2-2; the table calls TRBD1, which could not be checked here. TRBV21-1 is a recognized pseudogene. This CDR3 comprises 17 residues.

The chain has TRBV28 and TRBJ2-3, with TRBD1 as a possible D gene (6 bases). The CDR3 has 11 amino acids. The germline CDR1 and CDR2 sequences are MDHEN and SYDVKM. V was pared by 8 bases and J by 10 bases, with 13 bases between. The CDR3: CASEDSGAQYF. The CDR3 region has the DNA TGTGCCAGCGAGGACAGTGGTGCGCAGTATTTT.

In this sample, this clone turned up a few times. The V gene is TRBV6-1, the J gene TRBJ2-2; D is perhaps TRBD1 (5 bases). V lost 6 bases to trimming and J lost 1 base, with 12 bases between them. This CDR3 region has 15 residues. Germline assignment: CDR1 MNHNS and CDR2 SASEGT. This CDR3 is CASRGGRENTGELFF. The CDR3 DNA sequence: TGTGCCAGCAGAGGCGGCAGGGAGAACACCGGGGAGCTGTTTTTT.

About this clone: At the DNA level, this CDR3 is encoded by other sequences in the same sample as well. The CDR3 here is CASSQDHSNQPQHF. CDR3 nucleotide sequence: TGCGCCAGCAGCCAAGATCATAGCAATCAGCCCCAGCATTTT. The genes are TRBV4-1 and TRBJ1-5; D remains unclear. This CDR3 region has 14 residues. The germline gives CDR1 MGHRA, CDR2 YSYEKL. V lost 0 bases and J lost 0, with 3 bases in between.

As to this clone: This may arise from a read error, as a much more abundant clone is one base away. The chain links TRBV15 to TRBJ1-6; the D is unclear. V lost 3 bases and J lost 7, with 4 bases in between. This CDR3 has 12 amino acids. The germline V gene has CDR1 LNHNV and CDR2 YYDKDF (reference sequence). CDR3 bases: TGTGCCACCAGCAGTGAGAATTCACCCCTCCACTTT. Translation: CATSSENSPLHF. Variable domain in full (rest from reference TRBV15 and TRBJ1-6): DAMVIQNPRYQVTQFGKPVTLSCSQTLNHNVMYWYQQKSSQAPKLLFHYYDKDFNNEADTPDNFQSRRPNTSFCFLDIRSPGLGDTAMYLCATSSENSPLHFGNGTRLTVT.

V gene TRBV6-1 combines with J gene TRBJ2-1, with D perhaps matching TRBD1 (6 bases). Trimming left V 0 bases short and J 5 bases short, with 11 bases between. CDR1 and CDR2 (germline): MNHNS, SASEGT. The CDR3 runs 15 residues. DNA of the CDR3: TGTGCCAGCAGTGAAGCGGGCAGGGGAAACAATGAGCAGTTCTTC. Translated: CASSEAGRGNNEQFF.

This clone qualifies as medium-sized. This chain connects TRBV16 to TRBJ2-3, with D hard to call. The CDR3 is 10 residues long. Germline V lookup: CDR1 KGHSY, CDR2 FQNENV. With 8 bases removed from V and 9 bases from J, the gap between germline ends came to 9 bases. The CDR3 DNA reads as TGTGCCAGCGTAGAAGCGACGCAGTATTTT. It encodes CASVEATQYF.

CDR3 coding DNA: TGTGCCAGCAGTTCAACCGGGACAGGGGCGGACCAGTACTTC. Its protein is CASSSTGTGADQYF. The chain uses TRBV13 and TRBJ2-5, with 10 bases aligning to TRBD1. Looked up from germline, CDR1 is PRHDT and CDR2 is FYEKMQ (reference sequence). The CDR3 covers 14 residues. The ends lost 6 bases at V and 10 bases at J; junction bases unmatched: 11.

The chain employs TRBV28 and TRBJ1-3, with 10 bases matching TRBD1. The germline V gene encodes CDR1 MDHEN and CDR2 SYDVKM. This CDR3 spans 16 amino acids. V was clipped by 5 bases and J by 2 bases; unmatched bases: 6. The CDR3 here is CASSTSGTGAGNTIYF. DNA of the CDR3: TGTGCCAGCAGTACTTCCGGGACAGGGGCTGGAAACACCATATATTTT.

CDR3 sequence reads: CASRREGNYEQYF. DNA of the CDR3: TGTGCCAGCAGGAGGGAGGGGAACTACGAGCAGTACTTC. The V gene is TRBV6-4, the J gene TRBJ2-7; 7 nucleotides agree with TRBD2. The ends lost 6 bases at V and 3 bases at J; junction bases unmatched: 5. The CDR3 contains 13 residues. Per the germline V gene, CDR1 is MRHNA and CDR2 is SNTAGT.

The chain is built from TRBV11-2 and TRBJ1-2, with D unclear. Trimming took off 1 base at V and 4 bases at J, with 13 bases between the two ends. The CDR3 has 15 amino acids. The germline V gene has CDR1 SGHAT and CDR2 FQNNGV. For the CDR3, the DNA is TGTGCCAGCAGCTTAGCCACTACAGACCTCTATGGCTACACCTTC. It encodes CASSLATTDLYGYTF.

V is TRBV7-2 and J is TRBJ1-1; no definite D call. Trimming left V 6 bases short and J 6 bases short, with 8 bases between. The V gene's germline CDR1 is SGHTA and CDR2 FQGNSA. The CDR3 is 11 residues long. CDR3 loop: CASRTGSEAFF. The CDR3 region has the DNA TGTGCCAGCAGGACGGGCTCTGAAGCTTTCTTT.